The sequence of this T cell receptor beta chain was determined in a study of cytomegalovirus exposure and HLA in healthy donors. Study background: Within an early data release were about 85 million unique TCRs drawn from HLA-typed donors.

The CDR3 totals 14 residues. The V segment lost 6 bases and the J segment 7 bases; nucleotides outside the gene matches: 9. Germline V gene sequence: CDR1 LNHDA, CDR2 SQIVND (reference sequence). The primer mix had 60 Vbeta and 13 Jbeta primers. TCRdb keeps only in-frame clones here, not all; method: immunoSEQ multiplex PCR. Of roughly 180,000 clones in the sample, approximately 80% were seen once. Each donor was nominally healthy when sampled (though unrecorded immune exposures were likely). Whole-study findings and limits: Sequencing artifact likely explains a cluster of highly shared sequence variants. TCR beta V- and J-gene trimming, according to a later analysis, was linked to a missense DCLRE1C variant.

To note about this clone: Its antigen is not identified.

This receptor was obtained from a man younger than 30 in good health and CMV-seronegative. The material sequenced was PBMCs. The genes are TRBV19 and TRBJ1-5, with TRBD1 matching 7 bases. In DNA, the CDR3 is TGTGCCAGTAGAACTAGGGGGCCCGGGCAGCCCCAGCATTTT. Translated, it gives CASRTRGPGQPQHF.